This T cell receptor (beta chain) was observed in a study of T-cell reconstitution after alpha-beta-depleted transplantation in children. The germline V gene has CDR1 MNHNS and CDR2 SASEGT. The CDR3 extends over 13 amino acids. Unique molecular identifiers featured in how the TCRbeta library was prepared. TCRdb processed the PCR reads anew with MiXCR; each CDR3 protein has one entry. The profile covers about 230,000 distinct CDR3 sequences, with approximately 9.8% appearing a single time and about 4.9% taken by the ten largest. On this clonotype itself: At one of its ends the junction is not consistent with the germline gene, which may arise from a read error.

Material: PBMCs from the stem cell graft donor, obtained from the stem cell graft. This TCR derives from a human donor who donated a stem cell graft to a child with SCID. This chain links TRBV6-1 with TRBJ2-1; D is possibly TRBD2 (5 bases). The CDR3 reads CASSAMGVGIQIF. The CDR3 DNA reads as TGTGCCAGCAGTGCCATGGGAGTGGGTATTCAGATCTTC.